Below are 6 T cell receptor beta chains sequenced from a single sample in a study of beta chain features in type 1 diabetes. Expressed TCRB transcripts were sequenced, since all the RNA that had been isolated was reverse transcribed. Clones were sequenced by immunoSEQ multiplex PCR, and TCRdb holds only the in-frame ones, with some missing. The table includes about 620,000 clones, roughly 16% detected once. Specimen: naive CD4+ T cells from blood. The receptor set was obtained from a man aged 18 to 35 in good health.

The CDR3: CASSQRQNYGYTF. The CDR3 DNA sequence: TGCGCCAGCAGCCAACGACAGAACTATGGCTACACCTTC. This chain links TRBV4-1 with TRBJ1-2; D possibly corresponds to TRBD1 (5 bases). This CDR3 has 13 amino acids. Germline V lookup: CDR1 MGHRA, CDR2 YSYEKL. Trimming removed 2 bases from V and 2 bases from J, with 6 bases in between.

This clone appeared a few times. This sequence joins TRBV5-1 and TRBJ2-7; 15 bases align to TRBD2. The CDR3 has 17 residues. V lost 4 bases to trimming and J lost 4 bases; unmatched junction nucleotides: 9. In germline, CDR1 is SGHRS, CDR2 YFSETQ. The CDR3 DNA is TGCGCCAGCAGCCCTGCCGGACTAGCGGGAGGGGAATACGAGCAGTACTTC. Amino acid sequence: CASSPAGLAGGEYEQYF.

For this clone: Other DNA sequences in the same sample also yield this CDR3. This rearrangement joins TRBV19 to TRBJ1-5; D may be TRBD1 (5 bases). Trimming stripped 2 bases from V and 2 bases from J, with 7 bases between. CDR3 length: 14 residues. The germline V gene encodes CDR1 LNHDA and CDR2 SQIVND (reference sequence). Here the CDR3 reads CASSIQGGNQPQHF. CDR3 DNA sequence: TGTGCCAGTAGTATACAGGGAGGCAATCAGCCCCAGCATTTT.

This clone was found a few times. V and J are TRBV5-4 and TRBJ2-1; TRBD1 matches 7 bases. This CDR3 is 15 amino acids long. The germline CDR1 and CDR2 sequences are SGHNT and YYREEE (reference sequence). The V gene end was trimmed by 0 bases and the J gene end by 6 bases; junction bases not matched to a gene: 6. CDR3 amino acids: CASSLEGTVFNEQFF. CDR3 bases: TGTGCCAGCAGCTTGGAAGGGACAGTTTTCAATGAGCAGTTCTTC.

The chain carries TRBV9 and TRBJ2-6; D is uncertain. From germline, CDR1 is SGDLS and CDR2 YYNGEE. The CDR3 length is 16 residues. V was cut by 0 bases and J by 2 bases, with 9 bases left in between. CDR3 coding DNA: TGTGCCAGCAGCGTAGGAGTGAACCCTGGGGCCAACGTCCTGACTTTC. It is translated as CASSVGVNPGANVLTF.

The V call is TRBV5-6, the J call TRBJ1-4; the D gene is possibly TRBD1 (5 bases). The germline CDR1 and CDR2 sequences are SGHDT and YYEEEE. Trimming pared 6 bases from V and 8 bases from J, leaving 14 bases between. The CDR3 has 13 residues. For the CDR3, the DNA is TGTGCCAGCAACCGGGACCAAAGGGAAAAACTGTTTTTT. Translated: CASNRDQREKLFF. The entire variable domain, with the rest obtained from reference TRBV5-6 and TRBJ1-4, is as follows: DAGVTQSPTHLIKTRGQQVTLRCSPKSGHDTVSWYQQALGQGPQFIFQYYEEEERQRGNFPDRFSGHQFPNYSSELNVNALLLGDSALYLCASNRDQREKLFFGSGTQLSVL.